This T cell receptor beta chain derives from a study of response to subunit inactivated influenza vaccine. This clonotype was seen many times. Its antigen is unidentified. General study points: New T cells are recruited in small numbers by each seasonal influenza vaccination, according to the authors' suggestion.

The ends lost 7 bases at V and 5 bases at J; junction bases unmatched: 4. This CDR3 has 13 amino acids. The germline V gene has CDR1 SQVTM and CDR2 ANQGSEA. TCRdb passed the RT-PCR reads through MiXCR, listing each CDR3 protein once. This table holds a few hundred thousand distinct CDR3 sequences, 20% to 25% found once. The chain is built from TRBV29-1 and TRBJ2-2; 10 bases match TRBD2. Sequenced here: PBMCs from blood, sampled around 22 months after vaccination. The sequence derives from a man aged 50 to 75 who received an inactivated influenza vaccine. Here the CDR3 DNA reads TGCAGCGCCTCTAGCGGGAGTACCGGGGAGCTGTTTTTT. Amino acid sequence: CSASSGSTGELFF.